The clone carrying this T cell receptor beta chain was observed many times. Its target is unknown. The sample comes from a study of CD8 T cells in ankylosing spondylitis. General study results and limits: Disease-linked clones displayed a CD8+ phenotype and appeared relatively rarely in peripheral blood.

TCRdb reanalysed the 5' RACE reads using MiXCR and keeps one entry per CDR3 protein. This sample yields about 260,000 distinct CDR3 sequences, of which 20% to 30% are seen a single time; 0.6% to 0.75% belongs to the top ten. The CDR3 is made up of 12 amino acids. Germline CDR1 is DFQATT and CDR2 is SNEGSKA (reference sequence). V dropped 5 bases and J dropped 8 bases, with 15 bases sitting between them. The sequenced sample was blood, either unsorted or a sorted T cell fraction (not recorded which). The source of this sequence is a male donor with ankylosing spondylitis or in good health (not recorded which). This chain joins TRBV20-1 and TRBJ1-2; D is ambiguous. CDR3 sequence reads: CSAAPRPHGYTF. CDR3 bases: TGCAGTGCTGCCCCCCGCCCCCACGGCTACACCTTC.